Listed here are 20 T cell receptor beta chains from one sample, sequenced in a study of T-cell memory formation after mild COVID-19. TCRdb ran MiXCR on the 5' RACE reads and lists one entry per CDR3 protein. This table holds 200,000 to 250,000 distinct CDR3 sequences, around 26% found once. The sample taken for sequencing was PBMCs or a T cell subset sorted from them (not recorded which). These receptors originate from an adult woman who had mild COVID-19 (a few samples of this study predate the infection). Cell type and time point are not known.

This chain's CDR3 is CASSSRPAGELFF. For the CDR3, the DNA is TGTGCCAGCAGCTCCCGGCCAGCCGGGGAGCTGTTTTTT. The chain carries TRBV7-2 and TRBJ2-2; D gene uncertain. The CDR3 spans 13 residues. With 4 bases removed from V and 6 bases from J, the gap between germline ends came to 9 bases. CDR1 SGHTA and CDR2 FQGNSA come from the germline V gene.

This clonotype appeared a few times. The CDR3 sequence: CASSKSGALYEQYF. CDR3 DNA: TGTGCCAGCAGCAAGAGCGGGGCTCTCTACGAGCAGTACTTC. The rearrangement links TRBV11-1 to TRBJ2-7; 7 positions agree with TRBD2. Per the germline V gene, CDR1 is SGHAT and CDR2 is FQDESV (reference sequence). V dropped 5 bases and J dropped 3; count of bases not matched to a gene: 7. This CDR3 is built from 14 residues.

This sequence joins TRBV5-5 and TRBJ2-1, with TRBD2 matching over 13 bases. V shed 4 bases, J shed 3 bases, and the junction held 7 bases outside the gene matches. From germline, CDR1 is SGHKS and CDR2 YYEKEE (reference sequence). This CDR3 is built from 17 residues. CDR3 sequence: CASSGRGTSGIYNEQFF. CDR3 nucleotide sequence: TGTGCCAGCAGCGGACGAGGGACTAGCGGGATCTACAATGAGCAGTTCTTC. Full variable domain (missing parts from reference TRBV5-5 and TRBJ2-1): DAGVTQSPTHLIKTRGQQVTLRCSPISGHKSVSWYQQVLGQGPQFIFQYYEKEERGRGNFPDRFSARQFPNYSSELNVNALLLGDSALYLCASSGRGTSGIYNEQFFGPGTRLTVL.

This chain connects TRBV7-3 to TRBJ2-3; a possible D gene is TRBD2 (6 bases). There are 14 residues in the CDR3. Trimming removed 6 bases at V and 2 bases at J, with 12 bases between. CDR1 and CDR2 from the germline V gene are SGHTA and FQGTGA. Written as DNA, the CDR3 is TGTGCCAGCAGTTCGGGACTTTTCACAGATACGCAGTATTTT. Residues: CASSSGLFTDTQYF.

This clonotype has just a few counts. The genes are TRBV18 and TRBJ2-5; D uncertain. The CDR3 covers 15 residues. Trimming took off 2 bases at V and 2 bases at J, with 12 bases between the two ends. CDR1 and CDR2 from the germline V gene are KGHSH and LQKENI. CDR3 DNA sequence: TGTGCCAGCTCACCATCCATAGGGCAGCAAGAGACCCAGTACTTC. As protein: CASSPSIGQQETQYF.

The rearrangement links TRBV29-1 to TRBJ2-3; either TRBD1 or TRBD2 may fit D (5 bases each). Germline CDR1 is SQVTM and CDR2 is ANQGSEA. This CDR3 has 14 amino acids. The germline V and J ends were trimmed by 5 bases and 4 bases, with 16 bases remaining between them. The CDR3 spells CSVTGTLPADTQYF. In DNA form, the CDR3 reads TGCAGCGTTACCGGGACCCTACCAGCAGATACGCAGTATTTT.

The rearrangement uses TRBV3-1 and TRBJ2-7, with 7 bases aligning to TRBD2. The CDR3 runs 16 residues. V shed 1 base and J 0 bases; nucleotides not matched to a gene: 6. Germline V gives CDR1 LGHDT, CDR2 YNNKEL (reference sequence). CDR3 region: CASSQGLGGHSYEQYF. Written as DNA, the CDR3 is TGTGCCAGCAGCCAAGGACTGGGAGGGCACTCCTACGAGCAGTACTTC.

This clonotype was observed at least ten times. The chain couples TRBV14 to TRBJ2-3, with D maybe TRBD2 (6 bases). The germline gives CDR1 SGHDN, CDR2 FVKESK. Between the trimmed V and J ends, which lost 6 bases and 6 bases, there was a span of 13 bases. This CDR3 is built from 13 residues. CDR3 sequence reads: CASRPTGRDTQYF. In DNA form, the CDR3 reads TGTGCCAGCAGACCCACGGGGAGGGATACGCAGTATTTT. Using reference TRBV14 and TRBJ2-3 for the parts outside the CDR3, the full variable domain is EAGVTQFPSHSVIEKGQTVTLRCDPISGHDNLYWYRRVMGKEIKFLLHFVKESKQDESGMPNNRFLAERTGGTYSTLKVQPAELEDSGVYFCASRPTGRDTQYFGPGTRLTVL.

This clonotype appeared a few times. The rearrangement links TRBV18 to TRBJ2-4, with unresolved D. This CDR3 region has 14 residues. V lost 3 bases and J 8 bases, leaving 14 bases between the germline ends. CDR1 KGHSH and CDR2 LQKENI come from the germline V gene. The CDR3 nucleotides are TGTGCCAGCTCACCGAACGCCGCGGTGCACATTCAGTACTTC. Its translation is CASSPNAAVHIQYF.

This clonotype occurred a few times. CDR3 sequence (DNA): TGTGCCAGCAGCTTAGCGCCGGGACAGGGCGCTGGCTACACCTTC. Translated, it gives CASSLAPGQGAGYTF. The chain combines TRBV7-9 with TRBJ1-2; TRBD1 aligns across 9 bases. Germline V gene sequence: CDR1 SEHNR, CDR2 FQNEAQ (reference sequence). V lost 0 bases and J lost 7; bases outside the gene matches: 6. This CDR3 spans 15 amino acids.

This clonotype appeared a few times. The V gene is TRBV19, the J gene TRBJ2-2, with D perhaps matching TRBD1 or TRBD2 (7 bases each). V lost 3 bases, J lost 5 bases, and 16 bases lay in between. Per the germline V gene, CDR1 is LNHDA and CDR2 is SQIVND (reference sequence). The CDR3 spans 16 residues. The CDR3: CASSMGGAGGTGELFF. For the CDR3, the DNA is TGTGCCAGTAGTATGGGGGGGGCAGGGGGAACCGGGGAGCTGTTTTTT.

The rearrangement links TRBV6-5 to TRBJ1-2; 11 bases fit TRBD1. With V trimmed by 0 bases and J by 4 bases, 4 bases remained unmatched. CDR1 MNHEY and CDR2 SVGAGI come from the germline V gene. The CDR3 is made up of 16 amino acids. The CDR3 spells CASSYSRTGGIYGYTF. DNA for the CDR3: TGTGCCAGCAGTTACTCTCGGACAGGGGGCATCTATGGCTACACCTTC.

This clonotype showed up many times. This chain uses TRBV19 with TRBJ2-3; D gene ambiguous. The CDR3 is 13 residues long. CDR1 is LNHDA and CDR2 is SQIVND in the germline V gene (reference sequence). V lost 4 bases and J lost 4, with 9 bases in between. The CDR3 protein is CASSRGLADTQYF. DNA for the CDR3: TGTGCCAGTAGTAGGGGATTGGCAGATACGCAGTATTTT. The full variable domain, with the rest looked up from reference TRBV19 and TRBJ2-3, is DGGITQSPKYLFRKEGQNVTLSCEQNLNHDAMYWYRQDPGQGLRLIYYSQIVNDFQKGDIAEGYSVSREKKESFPLTVTSAQKNPTAFYLCASSRGLADTQYFGPGTRLTVL.

This clonotype was seen a handful of times. The CDR3 protein is CASSLEYSPYEQYF. CDR3 nucleotide sequence: TGTGCCAGCAGCTTAGAATACAGCCCCTACGAGCAGTACTTC. This rearrangement joins TRBV7-8 to TRBJ2-7; no firm D call. V dropped 1 base and J dropped 2 bases, with 9 bases sitting between them. Germline V CDR1 and CDR2: SGHVS, FQNEAQ. This CDR3 comprises 14 residues.

This clonotype appeared a few times. The V call is TRBV25-1, the J call TRBJ1-1; D gene unclear. With 2 bases removed from V and 11 bases from J, the gap between germline ends came to 12 bases. Germline values: CDR1 MGHDK, CDR2 SYGVNS. This CDR3 has 12 residues. The DNA for the CDR3 is TGTGCCAGCAGTGAACTTAAAACCGGGGCTTTCTTT. It codes for CASSELKTGAFF.

The V gene is TRBV9, the J gene TRBJ2-1; 7 nucleotides line up with TRBD1. Trimming removed 4 bases from V and 5 bases from J; junction bases left unmatched: 9. The CDR3 has 15 amino acids. Per germline, CDR1 SGDLS and CDR2 YYNGEE. CDR3 amino acids: CASSNRQGENNEQFF. The CDR3 coding sequence is TGTGCCAGCAGCAACAGACAGGGCGAAAACAATGAGCAGTTCTTC. Together with reference TRBV9 and TRBJ2-1, the CDR3 gives the full variable domain: DSGVTQTPKHLITATGQRVTLRCSPRSGDLSVYWYQQSLDQGLQFLIQYYNGEERAKGNILERFSAQQFPDLHSELNLSSLELGDSALYFCASSNRQGENNEQFFGPGTRLTVL.

This clonotype was seen a handful of times. The chain recombines TRBV4-3 with TRBJ2-7; either TRBD1 or TRBD2 may fit D (5 bases each). The CDR3 contains 15 residues. Trimming cost V 0 bases and J 4 bases, with 13 bases left between them. Germline CDR1 LGHNA, CDR2 YSLEER. This chain's CDR3 is CASSQDNGREYEQYF. CDR3 DNA: TGCGCCAGCAGCCAAGATAACGGCAGGGAGTACGAGCAGTACTTC.

The chain is built from TRBV7-6 and TRBJ2-7; D call uncertain. With 1 base removed from V and 2 bases from J, the gap between germline ends came to 15 bases. Germline-derived CDR1 and CDR2 are SGHVS and FNYEAQ. The CDR3 sequence is 16 residues long. CDR3 nucleotide sequence: TGTGCCAGCAGCTTAGAGGGCAGCTCTGGGCCCTACGAGCAGTACTTC. Translating it yields CASSLEGSSGPYEQYF.

This rearrangement joins TRBV7-8 to TRBJ1-2, with D unclear. Germline values: CDR1 SGHVS, CDR2 FQNEAQ. Trimming left V 0 bases short and J 5 bases short, with 13 bases between. There are 15 residues in the CDR3. The CDR3 nucleotides read TGTGCCAGCAGCTTAGCCGTGGGTCAGGCGTATGGCTACACCTTC. This sequence encodes CASSLAVGQAYGYTF.

This clonotype was detected only a few times. The V and J genes are TRBV5-6 and TRBJ2-1; 14 bases are a match to TRBD2. CDR3 size: 18 residues. V was pared by 0 bases and J by 6 bases, with 8 bases of the junction left unmatched. CDR1 and CDR2 (germline): SGHDT, YYEEEE. CDR3 coding DNA: TGTGCCAGCAGCTTGGTGGGGACTAGCGGGAGTAAAAGCAATGAGCAGTTCTTC. Amino acid sequence: CASSLVGTSGSKSNEQFF.